This is a list of T cell receptor beta chains from one sample in a study of cytomegalovirus exposure and HLA in healthy donors. Profiling relied on immunoSEQ multiplex PCR, and the TCRdb table lists in-frame clones only, not all of them. The sample shows about 150,000 clones, about three quarters of them seen only once. Sequencing was carried out using PBMCs. Receptors originate from a man between 18 and 35 years old in good health and CMV-seronegative. CDR3s leave out the opening cysteine and the closing phenylalanine or tryptophan. Each record gives: J gene, clone size, V gene, CDR3 protein. Clone size is given for some rows only: seen once, a few or many times, or a class if the clone is expanded.

J gene: TRBJ2-7; clone size: once; V gene: TRBV18; CDR3 protein: ASSPRGLAGSKAYEQY
J gene: TRBJ2-1; clone size: NA; V gene: TRBV19; CDR3 protein: ASSTSFGTGVYNEQF
J gene: TRBJ2-3; clone size: NA; V gene: TRBV27; CDR3 protein: AAGRQGVADTQY
J gene: TRBJ1-2; clone size: NA; V gene: TRBV28; CDR3 protein: ASSYRGALYGYT
J gene: TRBJ1-1; clone size: NA; V gene: TRBV10-3; CDR3 protein: AISNPLGTAGTEAF
J gene: TRBJ2-1; clone size: few; V gene: TRBV11-2; CDR3 protein: ASRGAAHEQF
J gene: TRBJ2-2; clone size: NA; V gene: TRBV9; CDR3 protein: ASGTGGGELF
J gene: TRBJ2-1; clone size: NA; V gene: TRBV29-1; CDR3 protein: SVGVGEQF
J gene: TRBJ2-1; clone size: NA; V gene: TRBV21-1; CDR3 protein: ASRIAGTIYNEQF
J gene: TRBJ2-1; clone size: NA; V gene: TRBV6-5; CDR3 protein: ASSYTRGPRNEQF
J gene: TRBJ2-5; clone size: few; V gene: TRBV7-2; CDR3 protein: ASATGYYQETQY
J gene: TRBJ2-4; clone size: once; V gene: TRBV6-5; CDR3 protein: ASSYSLAQNIQY
J gene: TRBJ1-1; clone size: few; V gene: TRBV15; CDR3 protein: ATSRDWRQSTEAF
J gene: TRBJ2-3; clone size: few; V gene: TRBV2; CDR3 protein: ASRTTPSTDTQY
J gene: TRBJ2-1; clone size: NA; V gene: TRBV7-2; CDR3 protein: ASSLEGASGIYEQF
J gene: TRBJ2-3; clone size: NA; V gene: TRBV9; CDR3 protein: ASSVGAGGPSDTQY
J gene: TRBJ2-5; clone size: NA; V gene: TRBV9; CDR3 protein: ASSVASGKGGETQY
J gene: TRBJ2-1; clone size: NA; V gene: TRBV28; CDR3 protein: ASSWLAGGPGNEQF
J gene: TRBJ2-2; clone size: NA; V gene: TRBV14; CDR3 protein: ASSRLAGHTGELF
J gene: NA; clone size: NA; V gene: TRBV5-1; CDR3 protein: ASSGQGWNYEQY
J gene: TRBJ1-5; clone size: NA; V gene: TRBV28; CDR3 protein: ASSTQGGNQPQH
J gene: TRBJ2-5; clone size: NA; V gene: TRBV11-3; CDR3 protein: ASSWGLQETQY
J gene: TRBJ2-3; clone size: few; V gene: TRBV14; CDR3 protein: ASSQVSGRRTDTQY